This T cell receptor (beta chain) stems from a study of blood T cell repertoires in COVID-19. TCRdb's copy holds only in-frame clones and misses some; the assay was immunoSEQ multiplex PCR. The repertoire includes 400,000 to 450,000 clones, 85% to 90% of them detected once, and about 0.91% sits in the top ten. This CDR3 spans 16 amino acids. The sequenced sample was peripheral blood. V is TRBV12-2 and J is TRBJ2-7; the tabulated D call, TRBD2, remains unverified against the DNA. TRBV12-2 corresponds to a pseudogene. The TCR sequence derives from a man younger than 35 with COVID-19, enrolled during active disease. CDR3 protein: CASRSSEGGYSYEQYF. CDR3 bases: TGTGCAAGTCGCTCTTCTGAGGGGGGGTACTCCTACGAGCAGTACTTC.